A single sample is the source of the 30 T cell receptor beta chains below, sequenced in a study of T cell responses to AZD1222 COVID-19 vaccine. Method: immunoSEQ multiplex PCR; TCRdb's copy keeps in-frame clones and lacks some. The sample lists 100,000 to 150,000 clones, 75% to 95% occurring once. The sequencing here drew on peripheral blood, taken on day 0 of AZD1222 vaccination. These receptor sequences come from an adult in good health.

The chain employs TRBV6-5 and TRBJ2-1; D not resolved. V lost 6 bases to trimming and J lost 12 bases, with 15 bases between them. The CDR3 totals 12 residues. Germline CDR1 MNHEY, CDR2 SVGAGI. As DNA, the CDR3 is TGTGCCAGCAGCCTCCCTGGCTTAGGGCAGTTCTTC. Protein product: CASSLPGLGQFF.

CDR3 in amino acids: CASSSPSTSGGDTQYF. CDR3 bases: TGTGCCAGCAGTTCCCCCTCGACTAGCGGGGGTGATACGCAGTATTTT. The chain couples TRBV27 to TRBJ2-3, with 12 bases fitting TRBD2. This CDR3 contains 16 residues. Germline V gene sequence: CDR1 MNHEY, CDR2 SMNVEV (reference sequence). After removal of 4 bases from V and 6 bases from J, the junction contained 8 bases not matched to a gene.

V gene TRBV5-4 combines with J gene TRBJ2-1, with D unresolved. Trimming stripped 5 bases from V and 9 bases from J, with 12 bases between. The CDR3 is 12 amino acids. The V gene's germline CDR1 is SGHNT and CDR2 YYREEE (reference sequence). The CDR3 reads CASSYHSLEQFF. CDR3 nucleotides: TGTGCCAGCAGTTATCACTCGCTTGAGCAGTTCTTC. Full variable domain (rest looked up from reference TRBV5-4 and TRBJ2-1): ETGVTQSPTHLIKTRGQQVTLRCSSQSGHNTVSWYQQALGQGPQFIFQYYREEENGRGNFPPRFSGLQFPNYSSELNVNALELDDSALYLCASSYHSLEQFFGPGTRLTVL.

The CDR3 reads CASSLTPLPLAGGPNEQYF. The DNA for the CDR3 is TGTGCCAGCAGTTTAACCCCTCTCCCACTAGCGGGGGGGCCAAACGAGCAGTACTTC. The chain links TRBV27 to TRBJ2-7; 13 bases are a match to TRBD2. The CDR3 contains 19 residues. Germline loops: CDR1 MNHEY, CDR2 SMNVEV (reference sequence). After removal of 2 bases from V and 5 bases from J, the junction contained 15 bases not matched to a gene.

The CDR3 DNA is TGTGCCACCAGCAGAGTTCCAGGTTCCTACAATGAGCAGTTCTTC. It yields the protein CATSRVPGSYNEQFF. The V call is TRBV15, the J call TRBJ2-1; D ambiguous. V shed 1 base and J shed 1 base, with 8 bases lying between them. The CDR3 is 15 amino acids. Germline V gene data show CDR1 as LNHNV and CDR2 as YYDKDF (reference sequence).

The chain is built from TRBV30 and TRBJ2-1; no definite D call. The V end was cut by 4 bases, the J end by 7 bases, with 5 bases between. The CDR3 sequence is 10 residues long. Per germline, CDR1 GTSNPN and CDR2 SVGIG (reference sequence). The chain's CDR3 is CAWKRNEQFF. The CDR3 nucleotides are TGTGCCTGGAAACGGAATGAGCAGTTCTTC.

V gene TRBV15 combines with J gene TRBJ2-1; D is possibly TRBD2 (6 bases). Germline V gene sequence: CDR1 LNHNV, CDR2 YYDKDF (reference sequence). CDR3 length: 16 amino acids. V lost 0 bases and J 3 bases, leaving 12 bases between the germline ends. Here the CDR3 DNA reads TGTGCCACCAGCAGAGATAGCCAGCGGGTCTACAATGAGCAGTTCTTC. It specifies CATSRDSQRVYNEQFF. Full variable domain (rest looked up from reference TRBV15 and TRBJ2-1): DAMVIQNPRYQVTQFGKPVTLSCSQTLNHNVMYWYQQKSSQAPKLLFHYYDKDFNNEADTPDNFQSRRPNTSFCFLDIRSPGLGDTAMYLCATSRDSQRVYNEQFFGPGTRLTVL.

V usage is TRBV7-6 and J usage is TRBJ2-5, with TRBD1 matching over 11 bases. V was pared by 2 bases and J by 5 bases, with 7 bases of the junction left unmatched. Looked up from germline, CDR1 is SGHVS and CDR2 is FNYEAQ. The CDR3 totals 16 residues. The CDR3 reads CASSLLGQGVGETQYF. The CDR3 nucleotides are TGTGCCAGCAGCTTATTGGGACAGGGGGTCGGGGAGACCCAGTACTTC.

The chain employs TRBV9 and TRBJ1-2; tentatively, D is TRBD1 (6 bases). The CDR3 runs 20 residues. Per germline, CDR1 SGDLS and CDR2 YYNGEE. V dropped 0 bases and J dropped 3 bases, with 27 bases sitting between them. The DNA for the CDR3 is TGTGCCAGCAGCGTAGCTACTGGATGGACGGCAGGGGACCGGCACTATGGCTACACCTTC. Amino acids: CASSVATGWTAGDRHYGYTF.

The chain has TRBV5-1 and TRBJ2-3; 13 positions match TRBD2. V was pared by 8 bases and J by 4 bases, with 7 bases of the junction left unmatched. CDR1 and CDR2 (germline): SGHRS, YFSETQ. The CDR3 is made up of 15 amino acids. CDR3 DNA sequence: TGCGCCAGTACGGGACTAGCGGGGTTACCAGATACGCAGTATTTT. As protein: CASTGLAGLPDTQYF. Filled out from reference TRBV5-1 and TRBJ2-3, the complete variable domain reads KAGVTQTPRYLIKTRGQQVTLSCSPISGHRSVSWYQQTPGQGLQFLFEYFSETQRNKGNFPGRFSGRQFSNSRSEMNVSTLELGDSALYLCASTGLAGLPDTQYFGPGTRLTVL.

The chain recombines TRBV5-1 with TRBJ1-3; D is possibly TRBD1 (6 bases). Trimming removed 4 bases at V and 0 bases at J, with 11 bases between. The germline gives CDR1 SGHRS, CDR2 YFSETQ. CDR3 length: 15 residues. In DNA form, the CDR3 reads TGCGCCAGCAGCCCGGGGGCCCTCTCTGGAAACACCATATATTTT. It encodes CASSPGALSGNTIYF.

The chain uses TRBV28 and TRBJ1-1, with D hard to call. Trimming took 2 bases from V and 10 from J, leaving 11 bases between them. Germline values: CDR1 MDHEN, CDR2 SYDVKM. This CDR3 comprises 12 residues. DNA of the CDR3: TGTGCCAGCAGTTTACCCTTATTAGGAGCTTTCTTT. It codes for CASSLPLLGAFF.

The chain joins TRBV27 to TRBJ1-5, with D perhaps TRBD1 (6 bases). Germline CDR1 and CDR2: MNHEY and SMNVEV (reference sequence). There are 13 residues in the CDR3. V lost 7 bases, J lost 4 bases, and 11 bases lay in between. Here the CDR3 reads CASKPGVNQPQHF. CDR3 coding DNA: TGTGCCAGCAAGCCAGGGGTTAATCAGCCCCAGCATTTT.

This clone was observed a handful of times. This sample also contains other DNA sequences that code for the same CDR3. CDR3 amino acids: CASSPTGSNEKLFF. In nucleotides, the CDR3 is TGTGCCAGCAGCCCGACAGGGTCCAATGAAAAACTGTTTTTT. The V gene is TRBV6-2 or TRBV6-3, the J gene TRBJ1-4, with 7 bases matching TRBD1. CDR1 and CDR2 (germline): MNHEY, SVGEGT. Unmatched junction bases numbered 6, after V lost 6 bases and J lost 5 bases. The CDR3 totals 14 residues.

The chain has TRBV5-4 and TRBJ2-7; unclear D gene. The CDR3 totals 15 residues. V shed 2 bases and J shed 0 bases, with 12 bases lying between them. Germline V gene sequence: CDR1 SGHNT, CDR2 YYREEE (reference sequence). For the CDR3, the DNA is TGTGCCAGCAGCTTAGGAGATCAGGTCTCCTACGAGCAGTACTTC. This codes for CASSLGDQVSYEQYF.

The chain uses TRBV30 and TRBJ1-1, with D hard to call. This CDR3 region has 14 residues. Trimming stripped 0 bases from V and 0 bases from J, with 8 bases between. Germline values: CDR1 GTSNPN, CDR2 SVGIG (reference sequence). The CDR3 DNA is TGTGCCTGGAGTGTATCAGCATTGAACACTGAAGCTTTCTTT. Translation: CAWSVSALNTEAFF. The complete variable domain, with remaining parts taken from reference TRBV30 and TRBJ1-1, reads SQTIHQWPATLVQPVGSPLSLECTVEGTSNPNLYWYRQAAGRGLQLLFYSVGIGQISSEVPQNLSASRPQDRQFILSSKKLLLSDSGFYLCAWSVSALNTEAFFGQGTRLTVV.

The genes are TRBV27 and TRBJ1-5; D is possibly TRBD1 (5 bases). V lost 2 bases to trimming and J lost 7 bases, with 12 bases between them. The V gene's germline CDR1 is MNHEY and CDR2 SMNVEV (reference sequence). The CDR3 covers 14 residues. The CDR3 region has the DNA TGTGCCAGCAGTTTACACAGGTATGGACAGCCCCAGCATTTT. Residues: CASSLHRYGQPQHF.

The CDR3, as DNA: TGTGCCTGGAGTCGGTCAAGCTCCTACAATGAGCAGTTCTTC. Protein sequence: CAWSRSSSYNEQFF. This chain connects TRBV30 to TRBJ2-1; D unresolved. V was shortened by 2 bases and J by 0 bases, with 8 bases between the two germline ends. The CDR3 runs to 14 residues. Germline CDR1 GTSNPN, CDR2 SVGIG (reference sequence).

This clone was seen a handful of times. The chain joins TRBV29-1 to TRBJ1-1; a weak D match, TRBD1 (6 bases). Trimming took 4 bases from V and 0 from J, leaving 12 bases between them. This CDR3 comprises 14 residues. Germline V gives CDR1 SQVTM, CDR2 ANQGSEA. The CDR3 protein is CSVGGRDMNTEAFF. CDR3 nucleotides: TGCAGCGTTGGGGGAAGGGACATGAACACTGAAGCTTTCTTT.

The chain links TRBV4-2 to TRBJ1-2; no clear D gene. CDR1 and CDR2 (germline): LGHNA, YNFKEQ. Trimming pared 2 bases from V and 6 bases from J, leaving 19 bases between. There are 16 residues in the CDR3. The CDR3 sequence: CASSQLGSSDYDGYTF. CDR3 nucleotide sequence: TGTGCCAGCAGCCAATTAGGGTCCTCAGACTACGATGGCTACACCTTC.

This clone was counted a single time. The rearrangement links TRBV7-3 to TRBJ1-2, with 8 bases aligning to TRBD1. CDR1 is SGHTA, CDR2 FQGTGA, per germline. CDR3 length equals 14 residues. Losses at the gene ends were 2 bases for V and 3 bases for J; bases not matched to a gene: 2. The CDR3 sequence is CASSLSGGDYGYTF. CDR3 coding DNA: TGTGCCAGCAGCTTATCAGGGGGCGACTATGGCTACACCTTC.

This clone appeared a single time. V is TRBV6-4 and J is TRBJ1-3; D gene unclear. The V gene lost 5 bases and the J gene lost 0 bases, with 11 bases spanning the gap. From germline, CDR1 is MRHNA and CDR2 SNTAGT. The CDR3 sequence is 15 residues long. The CDR3 region is CASSPGPASGNTIYF. CDR3 bases: TGTGCCAGCAGTCCTGGGCCGGCCTCTGGAAACACCATATATTTT.

This chain uses TRBV7-2 with TRBJ2-7, with TRBD2 identical over 13 bases. This CDR3 spans 15 amino acids. V lost 6 bases, J lost 5 bases, and 7 bases stayed unmatched. Germline V lookup: CDR1 SGHTA, CDR2 FQGNSA. As DNA, the CDR3 is TGTGCCAGCAGTTATCCCGGGACTAGCGGGAACGAGCAGTACTTC. This encodes CASSYPGTSGNEQYF. The complete variable domain, with remaining parts taken from reference TRBV7-2 and TRBJ2-7, reads GAGVSQSPSNKVTEKGKDVELRCDPISGHTALYWYRQSLGQGLEFLIYFQGNSAPDKSGLPSDRFSAERTGGSVSTLTIQRTQQEDSAVYLCASSYPGTSGNEQYFGPGTRLTVT.

This chain connects TRBV5-4 to TRBJ1-2, with TRBD1 identical over 12 bases. This CDR3 comprises 17 residues. Germline CDR1 is SGHNT and CDR2 is YYREEE (reference sequence). Trimming cost V 3 bases and J 4 bases; bases outside gene matches: 10. The CDR3 nucleotides read TGTGCCAGCAGCTCGGGGGGACAGGGGGCTATCCTCTATGGCTACACCTTC. This sequence encodes CASSSGGQGAILYGYTF. The whole variable domain, remainder taken from reference TRBV5-4 and TRBJ1-2, is ETGVTQSPTHLIKTRGQQVTLRCSSQSGHNTVSWYQQALGQGPQFIFQYYREEENGRGNFPPRFSGLQFPNYSSELNVNALELDDSALYLCASSSGGQGAILYGYTFGSGTRLTVV.

This chain joins TRBV28 and TRBJ1-5, with TRBD1 as a possible D gene (6 bases). Trimming stripped 8 bases from V and 2 bases from J, with 7 bases between. Germline CDR1 MDHEN, CDR2 SYDVKM. There are 12 residues in the CDR3. The CDR3 here is CASRTGNQPQHF. The CDR3 region has the DNA TGTGCCAGCCGGACAGGCAATCAGCCCCAGCATTTT.

The gene calls are TRBV11-3 and TRBJ2-1; 8 bases line up with TRBD2. J was trimmed by 5 bases and V by 1 base; bases with no gene match: 1. The V gene's germline CDR1 is SGHNT and CDR2 YENEEA. This CDR3 is 14 amino acids long. The CDR3 spells CASSLGRGDNEQFF. The CDR3 DNA sequence: TGTGCCAGCAGCTTAGGGCGGGGGGACAATGAGCAGTTCTTC.

The CDR3 loop reads CASSVVETGELFF. CDR3 DNA sequence: TGTGCCAGCAGCGTAGTCGAGACCGGGGAGCTGTTTTTT. J is TRBJ2-2 and V is TRBV9; no definite D call. The CDR3 is made up of 13 amino acids. Between the trimmed V and J ends, which lost 0 bases and 5 bases, there was a span of 5 bases. From germline, CDR1 is SGDLS and CDR2 YYNGEE.

V usage is TRBV30 and J usage is TRBJ1-1; maybe TRBD1 (6 bases). The CDR3 covers 14 residues. Per the germline V gene, CDR1 is GTSNPN and CDR2 is SVGIG (reference sequence). V gave up 2 bases and J gave up 1 base, with 11 bases separating them. The CDR3 sequence: CAWSFDRKNTEAFF. CDR3 sequence (DNA): TGTGCCTGGAGTTTTGACAGGAAGAACACTGAAGCTTTCTTT.

The chain joins TRBV3-1 (or the pseudogene TRBV3-2) to TRBJ1-1, with D hard to call. V was pared by 1 base and J by 1 base, with 10 bases between. CDR1 and CDR2 (germline): LGHDT, YNNKEL (reference sequence). The CDR3 runs 15 residues. CDR3 in DNA: TGTGCCAGCAGCCAAGGCCCTCGTGGGAACACTGAAGCTTTCTTT. It specifies CASSQGPRGNTEAFF.

V and J are TRBV18 and TRBJ1-6; 9 bases agree with TRBD1. Germline V gene lookup returns CDR1 KGHSH and CDR2 LQKENI. The CDR3 is made up of 14 amino acids. Unmatched junction bases numbered 7, after V lost 6 bases and J lost 10 bases. CDR3 sequence (DNA): TGTGCCAGCTCTCCGGGACAGGGAGGCTCACCCCTCCACTTT. It is translated as CASSPGQGGSPLHF.